A single T cell receptor beta chain is shown here with its context. Source study methods: Reference gene primer amplification yielded estimated nucleated cell counts. Produced via immunoSEQ multiplex PCR; TCRdb's table is partial and in-frame only. D and trimming were read from the DNA, whereas the V and J calls and clone size are those reported in that table. Among some 180,000 clones listed, roughly 91% were seen once. This sample is drawn from a study of blood T cell repertoires in COVID-19. Overall study context: Collection of acute and convalescent COVID-19 samples took place in the United States, Italy and Spain. T cells, B-cell-depleted T cells, or PBMCs supplied cDNA or gDNA.

This TCR derives from a man in his forties with active or convalescent COVID-19. The material sequenced was peripheral blood.

CDR3 DNA: TGTGCCAGCAGCACACGACAGGGTGGCACAGATACGCAGTATTTT. This encodes CASSTRQGGTDTQYF. This rearrangement joins TRBV9 to TRBJ2-3; 7 bases are a match to TRBD1. Germline CDR1 reads SGDLS; CDR2 reads YYNGEE. V gave up 4 bases and J gave up 1 base; unmatched junction bases: 6. This CDR3 spans 15 amino acids.